The T cell receptor beta chain under discussion was sequenced for a study of blood T cells in healthy people across ages (dated by TCRdb to the mid-2010s). Broadly, across the study: Template switching captured roughly one uniquely barcoded TCR beta cDNA molecule per two T cells in model experiments. Four age groups were formed from the donors: young (average approximately 17 years), middle-aged (less than 40), aged (around 62) and long-lived (around 82). To track age-related changes in TCR beta repertoire diversity, the study relied on deep sequencing normalized with unique cDNA molecular identifiers. The study analyzed two additional independent replicas of 1 million unique cDNA reads from the same blood draw for two donors, one aged 18 to 30 and one aged 80 or older.

The 39 donors, aged about 6 to 95 years, were systemically healthy Caucasian individuals from Russia. Each donor gave about 9.2 milliliters of peripheral blood, drawn into EDTA-treated Vacutainer tubes. Ficoll-Paque density-gradient centrifugation was used to isolate PBMCs, with at least 7 million obtained per sample. Trizol reagent was used to extract total RNA from PBMCs, with at least 5.5 micrograms per sample. Naive CD45RAhigh/CD27high T cell percentages were measured by flow cytometry on a PBMC aliquot from every donor. Overall results and qualifications from the work: Because profiling used bulk unsorted PBMCs, naive and antigen-experienced compartments could not be compared conclusively. Because donor CMV infection status was unknown, age-related changes in expanded clonotypes were potentially confounded. The percentage of naive T cells measured by flow cytometry correlated strongly with observed TCR beta diversity. Total diversity estimates from one million sequenced T cells were considered lower bounds and underestimates. Observed TCR beta diversity per million T cells fell roughly linearly with age, and a significant reduction was already apparent by age roughly 41. Compared with the aged group, the long-lived group had more naive CD4+ T cells, fewer expanded clones and increased TCR diversity, a pattern suggesting age selection.

Library creation used 5' RACE. Sequencer: Illumina HiSeq 2500. A second PCR of about 7 to 12 cycles was run with a J-beta primer mix and a sample-barcoded 5' primer. Each TCR beta cDNA molecule received a unique molecular identifier from a template-switch 5' adaptor carrying 12 random nucleotides. Each sample yielded at least 2.5 million CDR3-containing paired-end reads. First-strand cDNA synthesis was performed from all RNA using the Mint cDNA synthesis kit, with priming by a TRBC-specific oligonucleotide. All cDNA was treated with uracil-DNA glycosylase and then went through a first 18-cycle PCR with the universal primers M1SS and BC2_uni_R. The authors' analysis ran thus. For normalization, 1 million high-quality reads were randomly selected from each sample, with every read carrying a distinct molecular identifier. Instead of being binned into consensus sequences, reads that shared molecular identifiers were thrown out. MiTCR, with a Q25 quality threshold and the strictest error-elimination algorithm, was used for CDR3 identification, clonotype clustering and error correction. A nonparametric unseen species model using Euler transformation provided a lower-bound estimate of total TCR beta diversity. The raw public data were reprocessed by TCRdb itself: fastp quality trimming at Q25, MiXCR clonotype calling, in-frame beta chains only. Entries that share a CDR3 protein sequence are merged under the most common genes and DNA. TCRdb's processing, not the authors', yielded these V and J calls. Recorded for this sample are approximately 760,000 distinct CDR3 sequences; roughly 25% of them occurred a single time. Of the sample, roughly 9% falls within the top ten clones.

Points on this clonotype: Which antigen it targets is not known. No much larger clonotype is one base removed from it; base qualities were not supplied.

CDR1 and CDR2 are drawn from the germline V gene: SGHNT, YENEEA. Measured from the cysteine to the phenylalanine, the CDR3 is 16 residues long. Just CDR3 DNA is preserved here, 48 bases in frame from base 1. V loses 5 bases of germline sequence and J loses 4 bases, and the interval between the two ends is 17 bases. This sample was also put to use in a study of T cells of mothers and their children. As described in the second report: Nine systemically healthy Caucasian individuals, comprising three mothers and their six children, were included as donors. cDNA synthesis used all of the extracted RNA, with roughly 1.5 ug of RNA in each 15 ul reaction. In the second PCR, sample barcodes and 2-4 random nucleotides were introduced via the M1S primer. Each mother yielded over 9.5 million TCR beta CDR3 reads and each child roughly 2.9 million reads. TCR recombination output is similarly shaped by thymic selection in related and unrelated pairs, with a minor effect exerted by inherited differences. Normalized repertoire overlap in related mother-child pairs was always slightly higher than in unrelated mother-child pairs, but the difference was never significant. No persistent microchimeric T cell clones were found, with a detection sensitivity of approximately 100 clones per million clonotypes. The study used deep NGS to compare TCR beta repertoires of mothers and children, seeking features distinguishing related mother-child pairs from unrelated individuals. On average, the children were approximately 11 +/- 4 years old, while the mothers were approximately 41 +/- 4 years old. Libraries were sequenced on Illumina HiSeq 2000 with 100+100 nt paired-end reads after adapter ligation with NEBNext reagents. Mother and child libraries were prepared a month apart and sequenced in separate runs to prevent cross-contamination. For each donor, somewhere between about 450,000 and 2,000,000 distinct TCR beta clonotypes were identified. Naive TCR beta clonotypes were estimated from low-frequency clonotypes matched to each donor's FACS-determined naive share, without sorting.

Material for sequencing was blood. This clonotype was obtained from a boy between 5 and 17 years old in good health. The chain uses TRBV11-3 and TRBJ2-2; a tentative D match to TRBD1 spans 6 bases. The DNA sequence is given as TGTGCCAGCAGCGCGCGGCAACAGGGAGTCACCGGGGAGCTGTTTTTT. Translated, this is CASSARQQGVTGELFF.